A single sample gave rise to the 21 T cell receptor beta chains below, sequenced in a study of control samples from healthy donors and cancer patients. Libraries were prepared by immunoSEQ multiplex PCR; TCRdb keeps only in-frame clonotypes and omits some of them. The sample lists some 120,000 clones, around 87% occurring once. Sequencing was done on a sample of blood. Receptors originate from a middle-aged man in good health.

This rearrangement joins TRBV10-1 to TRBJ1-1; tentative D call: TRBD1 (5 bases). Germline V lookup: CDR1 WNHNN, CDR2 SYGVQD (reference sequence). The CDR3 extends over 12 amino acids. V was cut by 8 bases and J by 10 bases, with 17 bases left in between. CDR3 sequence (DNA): TGCGCCAGCTCGGAAGTAGGGCAGGGAGCTTTCTTT. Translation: CASSEVGQGAFF.

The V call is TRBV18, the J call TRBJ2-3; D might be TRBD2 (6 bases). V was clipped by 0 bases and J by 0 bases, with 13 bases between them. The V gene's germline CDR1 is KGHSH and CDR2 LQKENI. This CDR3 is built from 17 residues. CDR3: CASSPPEGGYSTDTQYF. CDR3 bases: TGTGCCAGCTCACCACCGGAGGGAGGATATAGCACAGATACGCAGTATTTT.

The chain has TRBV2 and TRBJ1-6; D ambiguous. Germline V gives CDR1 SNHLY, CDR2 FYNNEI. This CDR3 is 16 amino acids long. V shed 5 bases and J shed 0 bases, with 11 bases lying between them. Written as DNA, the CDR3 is TGTGCCAGCAGTACCCATCAGAGCTCCTATAATTCACCCCTCCACTTT. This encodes CASSTHQSSYNSPLHF. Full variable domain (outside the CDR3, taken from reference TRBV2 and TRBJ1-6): EPEVTQTPSHQVTQMGQEVILRCVPISNHLYFYWYRQILGQKVEFLVSFYNNEISEKSEIFDDQFSVERPDGSNFTLKIRSTKLEDSAMYFCASSTHQSSYNSPLHFGNGTRLTVT.

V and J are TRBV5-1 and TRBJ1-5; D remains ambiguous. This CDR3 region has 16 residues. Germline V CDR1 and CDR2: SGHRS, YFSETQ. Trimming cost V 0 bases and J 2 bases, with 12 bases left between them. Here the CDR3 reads CASSLEGVGGNQPQHF. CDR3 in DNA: TGCGCCAGCAGCTTGGAGGGAGTTGGGGGCAATCAGCCCCAGCATTTT. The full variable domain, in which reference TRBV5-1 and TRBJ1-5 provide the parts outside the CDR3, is KAGVTQTPRYLIKTRGQQVTLSCSPISGHRSVSWYQQTPGQGLQFLFEYFSETQRNKGNFPGRFSGRQFSNSRSEMNVSTLELGDSALYLCASSLEGVGGNQPQHFGDGTRLSIL.

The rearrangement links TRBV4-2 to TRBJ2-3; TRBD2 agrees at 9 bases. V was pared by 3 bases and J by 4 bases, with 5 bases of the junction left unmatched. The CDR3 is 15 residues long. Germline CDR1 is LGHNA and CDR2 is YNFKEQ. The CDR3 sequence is CASSHLAGEADTQYF. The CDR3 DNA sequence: TGTGCCAGCAGCCACTTAGCGGGGGAAGCAGATACGCAGTATTTT.

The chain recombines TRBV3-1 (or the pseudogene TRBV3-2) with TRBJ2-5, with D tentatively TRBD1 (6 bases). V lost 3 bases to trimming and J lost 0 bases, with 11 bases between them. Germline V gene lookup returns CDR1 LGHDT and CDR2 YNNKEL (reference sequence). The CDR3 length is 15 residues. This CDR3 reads CASSHPDSYQETQYF. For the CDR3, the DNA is TGTGCCAGCAGCCATCCGGACAGTTACCAAGAGACCCAGTACTTC.

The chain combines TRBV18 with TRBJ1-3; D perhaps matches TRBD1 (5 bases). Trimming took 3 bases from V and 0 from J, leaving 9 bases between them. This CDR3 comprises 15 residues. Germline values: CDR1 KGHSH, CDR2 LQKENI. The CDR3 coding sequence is TGTGCCAGCTCACCGGGACCGAGCTCTGGAAACACCATATATTTT. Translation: CASSPGPSSGNTIYF. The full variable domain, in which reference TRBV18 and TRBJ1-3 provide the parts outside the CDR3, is NAGVMQNPRHLVRRRGQEARLRCSPMKGHSHVYWYRQLPEEGLKFMVYLQKENIIDESGMPKERFSAEFPKEGPSILRIQQVVRGDSAAYFCASSPGPSSGNTIYFGEGSWLTVV.

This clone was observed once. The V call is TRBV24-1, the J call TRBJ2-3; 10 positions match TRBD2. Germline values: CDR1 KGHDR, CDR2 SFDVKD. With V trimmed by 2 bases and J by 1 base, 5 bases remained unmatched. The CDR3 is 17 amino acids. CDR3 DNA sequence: TGTGCCACCAGTGATTCGCTAGCGGGGGTCCGCACAGATACGCAGTATTTT. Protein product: CATSDSLAGVRTDTQYF.

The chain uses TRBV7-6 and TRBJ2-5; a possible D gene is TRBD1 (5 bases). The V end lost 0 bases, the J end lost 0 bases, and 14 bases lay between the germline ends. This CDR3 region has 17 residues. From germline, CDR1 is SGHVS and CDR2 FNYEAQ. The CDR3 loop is CASSLASQARYQETQYF. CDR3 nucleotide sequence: TGTGCCAGCAGCTTAGCGTCACAGGCGAGGTACCAAGAGACCCAGTACTTC. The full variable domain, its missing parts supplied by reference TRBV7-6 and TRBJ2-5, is GAGVSQSPRYKVTKRGQDVALRCDPISGHVSLYWYRQALGQGPEFLTYFNYEAQQDKSGLPNDRFSAERPEGSISTLTIQRTEQRDSAMYRCASSLASQARYQETQYFGPGTRLLVL.

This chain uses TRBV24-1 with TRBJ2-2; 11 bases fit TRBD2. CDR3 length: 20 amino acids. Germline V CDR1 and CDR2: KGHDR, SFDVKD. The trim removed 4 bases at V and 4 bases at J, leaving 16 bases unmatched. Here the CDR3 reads CATSDQDSVGLAGGTGELFF. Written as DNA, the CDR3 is TGTGCCACCAGTGACCAAGATTCTGTCGGCCTAGCGGGGGGCACCGGGGAGCTGTTTTTT.

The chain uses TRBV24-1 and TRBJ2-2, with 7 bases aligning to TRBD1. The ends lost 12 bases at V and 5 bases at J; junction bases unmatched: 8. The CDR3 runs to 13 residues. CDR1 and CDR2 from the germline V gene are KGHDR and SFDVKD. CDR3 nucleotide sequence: TGTGCCGCGCAGCAGGGGGTAACCGGGGAGCTGTTTTTT. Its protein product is CAAQQGVTGELFF.

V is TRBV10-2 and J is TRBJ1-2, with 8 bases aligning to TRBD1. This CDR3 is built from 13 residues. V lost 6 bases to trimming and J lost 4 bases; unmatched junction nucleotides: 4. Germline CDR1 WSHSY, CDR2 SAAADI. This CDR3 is CASRGQAFYGYTF. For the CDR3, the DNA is TGCGCCAGCAGGGGACAGGCCTTCTATGGCTACACCTTC.

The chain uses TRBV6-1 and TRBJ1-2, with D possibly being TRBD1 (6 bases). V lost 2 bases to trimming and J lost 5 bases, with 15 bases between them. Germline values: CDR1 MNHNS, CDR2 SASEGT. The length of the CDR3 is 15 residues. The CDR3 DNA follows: TGTGCCAGCAGTGAACGCAGGGGAGATTCGTATGGCTACACCTTC. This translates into CASSERRGDSYGYTF.

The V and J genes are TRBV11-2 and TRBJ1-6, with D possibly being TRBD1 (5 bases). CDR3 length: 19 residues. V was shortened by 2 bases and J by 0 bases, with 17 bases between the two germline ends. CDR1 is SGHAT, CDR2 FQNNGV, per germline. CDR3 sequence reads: CASSLSRVASSSYNSPLHF. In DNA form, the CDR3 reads TGTGCCAGCAGCTTATCCAGGGTGGCCTCCAGCTCCTATAATTCACCCCTCCACTTT.

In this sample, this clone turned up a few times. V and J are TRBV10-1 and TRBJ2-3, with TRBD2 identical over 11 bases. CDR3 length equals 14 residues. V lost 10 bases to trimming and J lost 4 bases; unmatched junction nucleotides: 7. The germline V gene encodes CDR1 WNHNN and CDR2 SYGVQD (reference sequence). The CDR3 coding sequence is TGCGCCACCCGTAGCGGGGGGGAGTCAGATACGCAGTATTTT. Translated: CATRSGGESDTQYF.

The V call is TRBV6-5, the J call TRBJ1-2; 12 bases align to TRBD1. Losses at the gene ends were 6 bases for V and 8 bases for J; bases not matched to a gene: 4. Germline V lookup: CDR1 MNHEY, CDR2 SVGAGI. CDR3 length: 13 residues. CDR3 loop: CASRGQGALGYTF. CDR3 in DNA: TGTGCCAGCAGGGGACAGGGGGCGTTGGGCTACACCTTC.

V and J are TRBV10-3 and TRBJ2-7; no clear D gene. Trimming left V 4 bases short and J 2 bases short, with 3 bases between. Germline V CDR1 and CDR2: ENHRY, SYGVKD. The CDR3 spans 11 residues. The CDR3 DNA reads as TGTGCCATCAGTGGTGCCTACGAGCAGTACTTC. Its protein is CAISGAYEQYF.

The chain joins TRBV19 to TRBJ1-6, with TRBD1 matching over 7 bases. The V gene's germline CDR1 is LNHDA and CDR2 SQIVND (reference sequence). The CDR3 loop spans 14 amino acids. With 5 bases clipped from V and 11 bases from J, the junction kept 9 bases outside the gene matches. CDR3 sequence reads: CASSPGDSRTPLHF. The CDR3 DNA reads TGTGCCAGTAGTCCCGGGGACAGTCGTACACCCCTCCACTTT.

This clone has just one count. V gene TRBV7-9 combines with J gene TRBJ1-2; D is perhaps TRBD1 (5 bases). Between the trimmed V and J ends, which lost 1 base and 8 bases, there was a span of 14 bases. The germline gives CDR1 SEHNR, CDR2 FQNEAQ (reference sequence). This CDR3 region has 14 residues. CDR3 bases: TGTGCCAGCAGCTTAGTGGCACTCCAGGGAGGCTACACCTTC. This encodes CASSLVALQGGYTF. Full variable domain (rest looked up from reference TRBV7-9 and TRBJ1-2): DTGVSQNPRHKITKRGQNVTFRCDPISEHNRLYWYRQTLGQGPEFLTYFQNEAQLEKSRLLSDRFSAERPKGSFSTLEIQRTEQGDSAMYLCASSLVALQGGYTFGSGTRLTVV.

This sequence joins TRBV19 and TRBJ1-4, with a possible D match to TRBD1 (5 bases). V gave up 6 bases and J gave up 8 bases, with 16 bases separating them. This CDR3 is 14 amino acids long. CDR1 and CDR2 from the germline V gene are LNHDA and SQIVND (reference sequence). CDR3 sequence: CASRMTSWDEKLFF. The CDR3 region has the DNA TGTGCCAGTAGGATGACTTCCTGGGACGAAAAACTGTTTTTT.

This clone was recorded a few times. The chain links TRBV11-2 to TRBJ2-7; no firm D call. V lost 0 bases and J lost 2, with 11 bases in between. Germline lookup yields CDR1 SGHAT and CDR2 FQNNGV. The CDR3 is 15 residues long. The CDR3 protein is CASSLEAEPTYEQYF. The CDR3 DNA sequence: TGTGCCAGCAGCTTAGAAGCAGAACCTACCTACGAGCAGTACTTC. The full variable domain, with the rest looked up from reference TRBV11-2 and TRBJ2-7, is EAGVAQSPRYKIIEKRQSVAFWCNPISGHATLYWYQQILGQGPKLLIQFQNNGVVDDSQLPKDRFSAERLKGVDSTLKIQPAKLEDSAVYLCASSLEAEPTYEQYFGPGTRLTVT.